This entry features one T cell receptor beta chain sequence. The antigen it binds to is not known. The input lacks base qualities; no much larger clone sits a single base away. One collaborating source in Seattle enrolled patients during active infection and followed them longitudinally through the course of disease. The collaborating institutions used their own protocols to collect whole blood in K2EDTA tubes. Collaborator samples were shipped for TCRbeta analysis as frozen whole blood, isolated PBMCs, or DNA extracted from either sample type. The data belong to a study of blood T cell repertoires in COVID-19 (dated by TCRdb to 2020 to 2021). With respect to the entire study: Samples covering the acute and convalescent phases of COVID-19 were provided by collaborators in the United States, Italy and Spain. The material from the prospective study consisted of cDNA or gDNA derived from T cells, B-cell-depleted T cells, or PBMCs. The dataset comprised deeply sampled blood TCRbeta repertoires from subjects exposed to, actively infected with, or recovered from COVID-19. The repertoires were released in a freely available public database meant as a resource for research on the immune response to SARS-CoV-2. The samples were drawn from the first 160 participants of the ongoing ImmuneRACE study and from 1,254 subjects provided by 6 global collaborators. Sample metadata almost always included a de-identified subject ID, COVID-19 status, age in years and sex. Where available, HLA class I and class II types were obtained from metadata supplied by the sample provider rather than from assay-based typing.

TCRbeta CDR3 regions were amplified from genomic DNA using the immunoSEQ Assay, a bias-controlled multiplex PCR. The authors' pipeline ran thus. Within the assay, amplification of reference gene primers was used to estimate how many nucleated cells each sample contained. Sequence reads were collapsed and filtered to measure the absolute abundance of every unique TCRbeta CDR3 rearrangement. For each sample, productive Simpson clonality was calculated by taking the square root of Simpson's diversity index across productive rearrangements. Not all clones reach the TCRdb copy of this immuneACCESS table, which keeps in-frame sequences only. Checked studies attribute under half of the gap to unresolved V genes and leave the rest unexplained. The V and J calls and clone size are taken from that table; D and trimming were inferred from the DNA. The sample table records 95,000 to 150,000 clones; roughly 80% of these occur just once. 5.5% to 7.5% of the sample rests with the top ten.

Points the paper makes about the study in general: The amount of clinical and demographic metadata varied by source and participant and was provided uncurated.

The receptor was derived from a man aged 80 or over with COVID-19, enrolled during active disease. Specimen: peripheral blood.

The CDR3 corresponds to CASSQEGARPGELFF. The bases read TGTGCCAGCAGCCAAGAGGGGGCGCGCCCCGGGGAGCTGTTTTTT. Here the chain combines TRBV3-1 (or the pseudogene TRBV3-2) and TRBJ2-2; TRBD1 is perhaps the D gene, given 6 matching bases. The CDR3, cysteine through phenylalanine, is 15 amino acids long. Here the CDR3 DNA is all that survives: 45 bases in frame from base 1. The germline V gene (reference sequence) specifies LGHDT as CDR1 and YNNKEL as CDR2. The trim is 0 bases for V and 6 bases for J, with a gap of 11 bases between the germline ends.